What follows is one TCR beta chain and its context. No antigen is known for it. These data are taken from a study of memory CD4+ T cells and cytomegalovirus serostatus. Study-wide background: Healthy Belgian adult donors included about nine CMV-positive and 20 to 30 CMV-negative people. Study-level results: A US-trained random forest predicted CMV serostatus with median AUC around 0.9.

This CDR3 has 13 residues. CDR1 is SQVTM and CDR2 is ANQGSEA in the germline V gene. Trimming removed 4 bases from V and 2 bases from J, with 10 bases in between. The sort gate was single viable CD3+CD4+CD8-CD45RO+ cells for memory CD4+ T cells. Total CD4+ T cells were enriched by CD4 positive selection. This table comes from immunoSEQ multiplex PCR, and its TCRdb copy is limited to in-frame clones, with some not included. The sample has over 45,000 clones, 82% seen once. This chain joins TRBV29-1 and TRBJ2-3; the D is unclear. The receptor was derived from an adult in good health and CMV-seronegative. Some clones in this sample may be carry-over from other donors' samples. The sequenced sample consisted of memory CD4+ T cells from blood. The CDR3 DNA follows: TGCAGCGTTGCTGCCCGGGCCACAGATACGCAGTATTTT. This encodes CSVAARATDTQYF.